This entry is about one T cell receptor (beta chain). This clone may be a read error of a much larger clone one base away. The CDR3 covers 15 residues. The V and J ends lost 4 bases and 3 bases respectively, with 13 bases between them. Germline V gene sequence: CDR1 SGHRS, CDR2 YFSETQ. Co-extraction of both nucleic acids (RNA and DNA) used about 20-34 mg of unsorted bulk tissue. The sample originates from a study of tumor-infiltrating lymphocytes in primary liver carcinoma. Starting from around 500 ng of total RNA, TCR beta cDNA was produced with a primer in the constant region. Amplification in three nested multiplex PCR rounds with slightly modified ARM-PCR gave rise to TCR beta libraries. TRBV1-TRBV30 forward primers paired with a C-beta reverse primer were used in the first two PCR rounds, which ran 9 to 10 cycles each. TCRdb re-called the multiplex PCR reads with MiXCR, one entry per CDR3 protein. This table has 100,000 or so distinct CDR3 sequences, approximately 70% appearing once.

The TCR comes from a woman in her sixties with primary liver carcinoma and hepatitis B virus infection. The sample comprised liver tumor tissue from sampling region 2. The sample's subset: tumor region T2, inferior pole. This chain uses TRBV5-1 with TRBJ2-2; D perhaps matches TRBD1 (6 bases). DNA for the CDR3: TGCGCCAGCAGCCTAGACAGGACGTACACCGGGGAGCTGTTTTTT. Translated, it gives CASSLDRTYTGELFF.